This TCR beta chain was sequenced during a study of persistence of HIV-infected CD4 T cells. This nonspecific control used anti-CD3/anti-CD28 bead stimulation of CD4+ T cells. CD4+ T cells upregulating both CD40 ligand and CD69 were sorted as responding cells. As for this clone: Its cognate antigen is unknown.

This was the immunoSEQ version 4 assay in survey mode. Each sample used up to 1 ug genomic DNA diluted to around 9.3 ng/uL. Here immunoSEQ multiplex PCR was the method, and the copy in TCRdb shows in-frame clones only, minus some. Of 40,000 to 55,000 clones in the sample, about 87% were seen once. V was pared by 7 bases and J by 6 bases, with 15 bases between. Germline V gene sequence: CDR1 LNHDA, CDR2 SQIVND (reference sequence). The CDR3 contains 14 residues. This sample comprised CD4+ T cells sorted from PBMCs after roughly 19-hour stimulation, obtained from a patient who received antiretroviral therapy. The chain employs TRBV19 and TRBJ1-4, with D possibly TRBD1 on 5 matching bases. This sequence originates from an adult woman with HIV who was CMV-seropositive. The CDR3 region has the DNA TGTGCCAGTATTCACGGGGCGAGGGATGAAAAACTGTTTTTT. It translates to CASIHGARDEKLFF.